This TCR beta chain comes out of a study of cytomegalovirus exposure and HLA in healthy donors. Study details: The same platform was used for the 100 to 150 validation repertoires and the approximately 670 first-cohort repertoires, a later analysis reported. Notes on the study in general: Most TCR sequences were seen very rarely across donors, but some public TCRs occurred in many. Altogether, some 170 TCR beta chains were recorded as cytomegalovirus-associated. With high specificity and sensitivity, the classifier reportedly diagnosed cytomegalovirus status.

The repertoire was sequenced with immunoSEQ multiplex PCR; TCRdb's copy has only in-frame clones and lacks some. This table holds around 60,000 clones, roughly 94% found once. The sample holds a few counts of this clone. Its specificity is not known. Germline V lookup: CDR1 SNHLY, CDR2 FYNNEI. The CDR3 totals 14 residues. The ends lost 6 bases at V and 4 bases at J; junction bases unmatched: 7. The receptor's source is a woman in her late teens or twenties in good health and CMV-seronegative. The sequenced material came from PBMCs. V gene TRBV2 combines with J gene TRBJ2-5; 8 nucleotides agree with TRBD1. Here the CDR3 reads CASRAGTGRETQYF. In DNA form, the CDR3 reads TGTGCCAGCAGGGCCGGGACAGGCCGAGAGACCCAGTACTTC.